A single sample is the source of the 9 T cell receptor beta chains below, sequenced in a study of technical replicates of blood from a few donors. Only in-frame clones appear in the TCRdb table, and some are missing; sequencing was by immunoSEQ multiplex PCR. The sample contains just under 60,000 clones, roughly nine tenths of which appear only once. Sample: PBMCs. The source of these receptors is a human donor in good health. Some clones in this sample may be carry-over from other donors' samples.

This clone was counted only a few times. The CDR3: CASSLGTSGLGGELFF. The CDR3 DNA sequence: TGTGCCAGCAGCCTGGGGACTAGCGGGTTAGGCGGGGAGCTGTTTTTT. The genes are TRBV7-3 and TRBJ2-2; TRBD2 aligns across 12 bases. This CDR3 is built from 16 residues. Trimming took 5 bases from V and 7 from J; bases not matched to a gene: 8. The germline gives CDR1 SGHTA, CDR2 FQGTGA.

This chain uses TRBV7-8 with TRBJ1-2; 8 bases align to TRBD1. The junction had 6 bases not matched to a gene; V was cut back by 4 bases and J by 2 bases. The CDR3 runs to 15 residues. Germline V lookup: CDR1 SGHVS, CDR2 FQNEAQ. The DNA for the CDR3 is TGTGCCAGCAGCTCCGGACAGGGCGCGAACTATGGCTACACCTTC. Translated, it gives CASSSGQGANYGYTF.

The J gene is TRBJ1-6, the V gene TRBV4-3; TRBD1 matches 8 bases. The CDR3 totals 16 residues. Trimming cost V 7 bases and J 7 bases; bases outside gene matches: 12. Looked up from germline, CDR1 is LGHNA and CDR2 is YSLEER. The CDR3 loop is CASTPGVRGRNSPLHF. As DNA, the CDR3 is TGCGCCAGCACCCCAGGGGTCAGGGGGCGAAATTCACCCCTCCACTTT.

This rearrangement joins TRBV6-5 to TRBJ1-2, with unresolved D. This CDR3 spans 15 amino acids. Germline CDR1 and CDR2: MNHEY and SVGAGI. Trimming pared 7 bases from V and 4 bases from J, leaving 19 bases between. The CDR3 bases are TGTGCCAGCAAAAAGGACGGGAATCCTTCCTATGGCTACACCTTC. Encoded protein: CASKKDGNPSYGYTF.

The chain links TRBV9 to TRBJ1-5; no reliable D call. The V gene lost 0 bases and the J gene lost 0 bases, with 7 bases spanning the gap. This CDR3 contains 15 residues. Germline V lookup: CDR1 SGDLS, CDR2 YYNGEE. The DNA of the CDR3 is TGTGCCAGCAGCGTAGGAGGAGATAGCAATCAGCCCCAGCATTTT. This translates into CASSVGGDSNQPQHF.

The chain links TRBV7-9 to TRBJ2-7, with a possible D match to TRBD1 (6 bases). Germline CDR1 is SEHNR and CDR2 is FQNEAQ (reference sequence). Trimming stripped 10 bases from V and 4 bases from J, with 26 bases between. The length of the CDR3 is 16 residues. CDR3 amino acids: CAKNPPLCRDIYEQYF. The CDR3 nucleotides read TGTGCCAAAAACCCCCCCCTTTGCCGGGACATATACGAGCAGTACTTC.

The chain employs TRBV6-1 and TRBJ2-1; TRBD2 agrees at 9 bases. The junction had 5 bases not matched to a gene; V was cut back by 3 bases and J by 2 bases. This CDR3 is built from 16 residues. Germline V gene sequence: CDR1 MNHNS, CDR2 SASEGT. The CDR3 coding sequence is TGTGCCAGCAGTGATCCTAGCGGGAATGCCTACAATGAGCAGTTCTTC. Its translation is CASSDPSGNAYNEQFF.

The chain is built from TRBV9 and TRBJ2-7, with 7 bases lining up with TRBD2. The trim removed 5 bases at V and 2 bases at J, leaving 10 bases unmatched. The germline V gene has CDR1 SGDLS and CDR2 YYNGEE. This CDR3 contains 15 residues. The CDR3 here is CASSLGGLETYEQYF. The CDR3 DNA reads as TGTGCCAGCAGTCTCGGTGGACTAGAAACCTACGAGCAGTACTTC.

The V gene is TRBV7-6, the J gene TRBJ1-1; D not certain. The CDR3 loop spans 13 amino acids. Per germline, CDR1 SGHVS and CDR2 FNYEAQ. Trimming removed 3 bases at V and 1 base at J, with 6 bases between. The CDR3 region is CASSLGANTEAFF. CDR3 DNA sequence: TGTGCCAGCAGCTTGGGAGCGAACACTGAAGCTTTCTTT.